This TCR beta chain came from a study of a mutant IDH1 vaccine in newly diagnosed glioma. Background on the study: Patients began vaccination 4-6 weeks after radiotherapy alone, or with temozolomide cycles. Those enrolled had earlier been treated with radiotherapy, temozolomide, or both, mostly both.

Generated by immunoSEQ multiplex PCR, the TCRdb table keeps only in-frame clones and is missing some. The sample lists around 30,000 clones, 65% to 85% occurring once. The time point was: week 47, end of study. Mutant IDH1 20-mer peptide, at 300 ug, made up each vaccine dose, with topical imiquimod. Regarding the study as a whole: Most patients, 85% to 95%, showed vaccine-induced immune responses. Changes in the top peripheral T cell clonotypes seemingly had no bearing on pseudoprogression.

A remark on this clone: Antigen specificity is unknown.

This specimen consisted of PBMCs, obtained from a glioma patient whose treatment included an IDH1 peptide vaccine. The clonotype originates from a man under 40 with glioma.

CDR3 bases: TGCGCCAGCAGCTTGACAGGGTTGGGCACTGAAGCTTTCTTT. This translates into CASSLTGLGTEAFF. The chain has TRBV5-1 and TRBJ1-1, with D possibly being TRBD1 (6 bases). V lost 1 base and J 4 bases, leaving 11 bases between the germline ends. Germline CDR1 and CDR2: SGHRS and YFSETQ. The CDR3 runs to 14 residues.